This T cell receptor (beta chain) was documented in a study of cytomegalovirus exposure and HLA in healthy donors (dated by TCRdb to about 2017). With regard to the full study: An earlier analysis of roughly 500 of the donors reported about 300 Gb of sequence data and 90 million to 120 million unique TCR beta sequences obtained from about 200 million T cells. The study used immunosequencing to profile the T cell repertoires of more than 650 subjects and linked those repertoires to cytomegalovirus serostatus. In addition to the first cohort of several hundred subjects, a separate validation cohort of 120 different subjects was used. Rather than drawing on any new phenotypic data, the later analysis identified candidate immune exposures from TCR beta sequences and the way those sequences occurred across donors. The study aimed to test whether cataloging public T cell receptors could reveal signatures of past pathogen exposure. An early release that covered approximately 600 HLA-typed donors contained around 300 gigabases of sequencing data and around 85 million unique TCR sequences. Because of strong linkage in the cohort, roughly five DR-DQ haplotypes were treated as single units for association and clustering. Donor age, sex, ethnicity and CMV serostatus were collected together with the repertoire data. In a later genetic analysis, genome-wide SNP genotypes for about three fifths of the 666 donors were used, and that subset was treated as a discovery cohort. In an earlier analysis of 587 of the donors, high-throughput TCR beta sequencing was used to judge whether each TCR beta V gene segment behaved as functional or pseudogenic. The number of typed donors differed by locus: about 620-640 for A, B, C, DRB1 and DQB1; approximately 520 for DQA1; over 600 for DPA1; and roughly 450 for DPB1. All discovery cohort repertoires had been generated using a single sequencing platform. A later analysis re-analyzed previously published TCR beta repertoires from 600 to 850 donors and added high-resolution HLA genotyping to study TCR occurrence patterns. To predict cytomegalovirus infection status, the study combined high-throughput TCR immunosequencing, statistical association of individual TCRs with disease status, and machine learning. Among 398 genotyped donors of the cohort, an average of roughly 240,000 unique TCR beta nucleotide sequences were sequenced per donor, around a sixth of them non-productive. HLA typing included class I and class II loci at four-digit resolution. The genetic ancestry cluster associated with self-reported Caucasian donors included about 84% of the roughly 400 genotyped donors.

A note on this clone: Its antigen target is currently unknown. No quality values exist for individual bases; no much larger clone is one base distant.

Libraries came from the immunoSEQ multiplex PCR assay. For the multiplex PCR, a mixture combining 60 forward primers for TCR Vbeta segments and 13 reverse primers for TCR Jbeta segments was used. The CDR3 region of rearranged TCR beta genes was amplified from genomic DNA with a multiplex PCR assay. Amplified TCR beta libraries were sequenced as 87-base-pair reads on the Illumina HiSeq System. The paper's data handling went like this. A later analysis counted about 82 million unique TCR beta chains across the 500 to 850 repertoires, and approximately 11 million of these chains were shared by at least two donors. Raw reads were error-corrected and collapsed into unique sequences by a nearest-neighbor algorithm in which closely related sequences were merged to remove PCR and sequencing errors. CDR3 sequences were aligned to IMGT reference sequences to assign V, D and J gene segments. For a sequence to be retained, a match of at least six nucleotides was required to both a V gene segment and a J gene segment. A rearrangement counted as productive if the CDR3 had no stop codons and remained in frame with V and J, and every other rearrangement counted as non-productive. Following IMGT convention, CDR3 was defined as the stretch from the second conserved V-encoded cysteine to the conserved J-encoded phenylalanine. Sequences without an unambiguous match to a single V gene segment were excluded from the earlier analysis of several hundred of the donors. An earlier analysis of fewer than 750 of the donors called V segments functional above 56.7% productive rearrangements and segregating when the between-donor standard deviation exceeded 5%. A statistical classification framework was built to diagnose cytomegalovirus status from the catalog of TCR beta chain sequences. In a later analysis, TCR nucleotide sequences were compared against IMGT/GENE-DB human TR gene sequences so that V and J genes could be assigned. In a later analysis, CDR3 sequences and most-parsimonious VDJ recombination scenarios were assigned using the TCRdist pipeline. In a later analysis, each TCR beta chain was defined by its CDR3 amino acid sequence together with its V-gene family, and reads without a unique V-gene family were excluded. As a way to deal with suspected cross-contamination and a sequencing artifact, a later analysis dropped approximately 590 nucleotide sequences that were highly shared and had low generation probability. A later analysis calculated a clonal expansion index for each public chain from normalized within-repertoire ranks of inferred template counts. Generation probabilities in a later analysis came from a VDJ recombination model fitted to out-of-frame rearrangements, and those results were checked against IGoR. A later analysis scored TCR-TCR, TCR-HLA and TCR-CMV co-occurrence with hypergeometric tests, applying a repertoire-size bias correction to TCR pairs. False discovery rates were estimated in a later analysis by permuting HLA or CMV assignments 20 times. In a later analysis, co-occurring TCRs were grouped with DBSCAN, and TCRdist sequence similarity was added when clustering was performed within HLA-allele-positive subsets. Repertoires with fewer than 30,000 or more than 120,000 public chains were left out of co-occurrence clustering, as were about 5 repertoires with anomalous nucleotide sharing. The table was pulled from immuneACCESS by TCRdb, which kept in-frame rearrangements only. Such tables lose some clones; where checked, under half of the loss comes from unresolved V genes, and the rest has no known cause. From that table come the V and J calls and clone size; the DNA was used to work out D and trimming. The sample includes around 130,000 clones, with around 77% observed a single time. The ten largest clones represent 5% to 5.5% of the sample.

CDR1 is given as SGHRS and CDR2 as YFSETQ, both from the germline V gene. The CDR3, cysteine through phenylalanine, is 15 amino acids long. The sequence is cut down to CDR3 DNA, 45 bases in frame from base 1. V is reduced by 4 bases and J by 0 bases, leaving a spacing of 11 bases between them. The cohort was made up of approximately 670 healthy bone marrow donors. At the time of sampling, every cohort member was nominally healthy, though immune exposures that went unrecorded were likely present. The donor tested CMV seronegative and was one of the 352 seronegative cohort members. A peripheral blood sample was provided by each donor, and peripheral blood mononuclear cells were used for TCR beta sequencing. Genomic DNA was extracted from the blood cell samples with the Qiagen DNeasy Blood Extraction Kit. Overall study results and their limits: Specific HLA alleles were associated with 18,000 or so TCR beta sequences at a false discovery rate of 0.05 in a later analysis. In an earlier analysis of roughly 500 of the donors, most TCR beta V segments appeared in productive rearrangements about 87% or about 30% of the time, broadly matching IMGT annotations. In a later analysis, TCR association rates were found to vary across HLA loci, with the most associated TCRs seen for DRB1 alleles and the fewest for HLA-C alleles. In a later genetic analysis, fewer N-insertions in productive TCRs were reported among donors in an Asian-associated ancestry cluster than the roughly 700-donor mean. Most CMV-associated TCR beta chains appeared to be HLA-restricted in a later analysis, and the HLA associations seemed to be driven largely by CMV exposure. Because counts were too low, around 18 rarely observed V segments, including chromosome 9 orphons, were left out of the earlier analysis of some 640 of the donors. A few of the identified cytomegalovirus-associated TCR beta chains were confirmed in vitro to be specific for cytomegalovirus antigens. In a later analysis, HLA-associated TCR beta chains showed more clonal expansion and lower generation probabilities than non-associated chains that were equally common. The only immune exposure information available for the cohort was CMV serostatus. Presence/absence analyses assumed roughly uniform sequencing depth across donors, an assumption that may not hold. HLA typing was unavailable for some donors at each locus, so association tests used only the typed subset. A cluster of highly shared sequence variants was judged likely to represent a technical artifact of the sequencing pipeline. Most TCR sequences were seen in very few donors, while some public TCRs were found in many individuals. In a later analysis, several top co-occurrence clusters were reported to appear linked to parvovirus B19, influenza, CMV and Epstein-Barr virus. According to the authors, the approach could potentially be generalized to other disease states and immunological phenotypes. An association between a missense DCLRE1C variant and V-gene and J-gene trimming of TCR beta chains was found in a later genetic analysis and replicated in an independent cohort. When HLA alleles, especially DR and DQ, strongly co-occurred, attributing TCR associations to individual alleles was difficult. Linkage disequilibrium might explain the correlated functional status among segregating V segments, but an unknown experimental factor could not be excluded. A further reported finding was that TCR beta sequences accurately predicted the HLA-A and HLA-B alleles for most subjects in the first cohort. The cohort was sequenced for TCR beta chains only, and without alpha or paired-chain data the features that could be detected were limited. Some IMGT-functional V segments, including TRBV6-2 and TRBV6-3, could not be distinguished by the 87-base-pair reads and were therefore excluded. The study listed 150 to 200 TCR beta chains as associated with cytomegalovirus. Cytomegalovirus status was reported to be diagnosed by the classifier with high specificity and sensitivity in both the original and validation cohorts.

This chain is built from TRBV5-1 and TRBJ1-3, with TRBD1 as a weak D call on 5 bases. The clonotype comes from a man aged 25 to 40 in good health and CMV-seronegative. Sequencing was done on a sample of PBMCs. The CDR3 corresponds to CASSTSGGSGNTIYF. The bases read TGCGCCAGCAGCACTTCGGGGGGCTCTGGAAACACCATATATTTT.